The clone carrying this TCR beta chain was seen a few times. An end of the junction does not agree with germline; a read error may underlie this. For 5 to 6 days, PBMCs labeled with CFSE were cultured with peptide pools at roughly 0.94 ug/mL each. Proliferating CD4 T cells were sorted unfixed as live CD56-CD19-CD16-CD3+CD4+ CFSE-low cells. The entry originates in a study of Japanese encephalitis immunity and Zika vaccine responses. Whole-study context: Three 5.0 ug doses of alum-adjuvanted ZPIV were given at weeks 0, 4, 28. Stimulation used either flavivirus-conserved or non-conserved ZIKV pools, or pre-vaccination JEV or YFV peptides. Samples came at week 0, before ZPIV, and at week 52.

One entry per CDR3 protein results from TCRdb running MiXCR on the 5' RACE reads. The table records 440 or so distinct CDR3 sequences, about 15% of them present only once. The study's findings and limits: More ZIKV- and JEV-shared clonotypes appeared in JEV-pre-vaccinated donors than in YFV donors.

This TCR was recovered from an adult man who received an inactivated Zika virus vaccine. The sample consisted of antigen-activated CD4+ T cells from blood, cultured, taken during a Zika inactivated vaccine study.

The CDR3 sequence is CASSPRDQF. The DNA for the CDR3 is TGTGCCAGCAGCCCCAGAGACCAATTT. The chain carries TRBV12-3 or TRBV12-4 and TRBJ1-1; the D is unclear. There are 9 residues in the CDR3.